This is a list of T cell receptor beta chains from one sample in a study of cytomegalovirus exposure and HLA in healthy donors. Sequencing used immunoSEQ multiplex PCR; TCRdb keeps in-frame clones, though not all of them. The repertoire holds about 160,000 clones, with about 80% as singletons. The sample comprised PBMCs. The receptors were gathered from a man aged 30 to 39 in good health and CMV-seropositive. CDR3s include the opening cysteine and the closing phenylalanine or tryptophan. Fields, in order: V gene, J gene, CDR3 length, CDR3 protein.

v_gene: TRBV28
j_gene: TRBJ2-2
len: 15
CDR3aa: CASCDNRGNTGELFF

v_gene: TRBV7-9
j_gene: TRBJ2-1
len: 13
CDR3aa: CASSLATVNEQFF

v_gene: TRBV10-1
j_gene: TRBJ1-1
len: 14
CDR3aa: CASSTGSGDQKAFF

v_gene: TRBV2
j_gene: TRBJ2-7
len: 13
CDR3aa: CASNLAGPYEQYF

v_gene: TRBV10-1
j_gene: TRBJ1-3
len: 14
CDR3aa: CASSEDSSGNTIYF

v_gene: TRBV29-1
j_gene: TRBJ1-1
len: 14
CDR3aa: CSVPHGARYTEAFF

v_gene: TRBV5-1
j_gene: TRBJ2-6
len: 14
CDR3aa: CASRGGAGANVLTF

v_gene: TRBV21-1
j_gene: TRBJ2-1
len: 12
CDR3aa: CASSKDWNEQFF

v_gene: TRBV5-1
j_gene: TRBJ2-5
len: 14
CDR3aa: CASSPQGPQETQYF

v_gene: TRBV11-2
j_gene: TRBJ1-5
len: 15
CDR3aa: CASSLENYSNQPQHF

v_gene: TRBV5-4
j_gene: TRBJ2-1
len: 14
CDR3aa: CASSLDRENNEQFF

v_gene: TRBV5-6
j_gene: TRBJ2-3
len: 15
CDR3aa: CASSFRQGITDTQYF

v_gene: TRBV2
j_gene: TRBJ1-2
len: 14
CDR3aa: CASSSDRGGYGYTF

v_gene: TRBV28
j_gene: TRBJ2-3
len: 12
CDR3aa: CASPSGADTQYF